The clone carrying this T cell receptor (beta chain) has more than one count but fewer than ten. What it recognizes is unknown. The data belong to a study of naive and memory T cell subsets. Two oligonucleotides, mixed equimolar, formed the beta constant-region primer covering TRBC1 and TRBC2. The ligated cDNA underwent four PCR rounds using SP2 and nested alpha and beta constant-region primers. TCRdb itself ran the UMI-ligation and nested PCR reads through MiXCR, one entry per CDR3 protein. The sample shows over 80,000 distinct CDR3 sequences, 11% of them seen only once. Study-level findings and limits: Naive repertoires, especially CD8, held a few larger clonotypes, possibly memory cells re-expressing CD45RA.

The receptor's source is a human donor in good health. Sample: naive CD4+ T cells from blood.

Here the CDR3 reads CASTLSGDTQYF. In nucleotides, the CDR3 is TGTGCCAGCACCTTAAGCGGGGATACGCAGTATTTT. V gene TRBV3-1 combines with J gene TRBJ2-3, with a tentative D call TRBD2 (6 bases). Trimming stripped 7 bases from V and 6 bases from J, with 11 bases between. This CDR3 comprises 12 residues. The germline gives CDR1 LGHDT, CDR2 YNNKEL (reference sequence).